This T cell receptor beta chain was identified during a study of T cells in Graves' hyperthyroidism and ophthalmopathy. It was RNA transcripts that yielded the amplified TCR beta CDR3 regions. A first-round RT-PCR of the TCR CDR3 used the HTBI primer set. TCRdb redid the calling of the multiplex PCR reads with MiXCR, one entry per CDR3 protein. The data contain approximately 690,000 distinct CDR3 sequences, more than 12% of them singletons. This CDR3 region has 15 residues. Per germline, CDR1 SNHLY and CDR2 FYNNEI. Trimming stripped 5 bases from V and 0 bases from J, with 10 bases between. This clonotype was counted a few times. Inclusion characteristics of ophthalmopathy patients comprised a Clinical Activity Score of at least 3, a NOSPECS grade of at least 4, and duration under 3 months.

Sample: blood. The chain employs TRBV2 and TRBJ2-2; D perhaps matches TRBD1 (6 bases). The sequence was collected from a woman in her forties or fifties with Graves' ophthalmopathy. The CDR3 DNA reads TGTGCCAGCAGTAACAGGGCCGCGAACACCGGGGAGCTGTTTTTT. It specifies CASSNRAANTGELFF.